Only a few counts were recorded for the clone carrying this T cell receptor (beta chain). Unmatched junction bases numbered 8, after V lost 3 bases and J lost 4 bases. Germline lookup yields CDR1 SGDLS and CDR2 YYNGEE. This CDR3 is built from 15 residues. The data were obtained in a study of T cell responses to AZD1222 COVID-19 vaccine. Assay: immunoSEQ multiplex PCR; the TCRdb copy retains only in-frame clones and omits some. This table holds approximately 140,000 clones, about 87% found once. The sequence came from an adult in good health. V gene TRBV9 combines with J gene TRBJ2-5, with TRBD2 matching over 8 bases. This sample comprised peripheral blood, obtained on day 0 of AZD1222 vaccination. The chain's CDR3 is CASSAPGAGGETQYF. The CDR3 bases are TGTGCCAGCAGCGCCCCCGGGGCGGGGGGAGAGACCCAGTACTTC.